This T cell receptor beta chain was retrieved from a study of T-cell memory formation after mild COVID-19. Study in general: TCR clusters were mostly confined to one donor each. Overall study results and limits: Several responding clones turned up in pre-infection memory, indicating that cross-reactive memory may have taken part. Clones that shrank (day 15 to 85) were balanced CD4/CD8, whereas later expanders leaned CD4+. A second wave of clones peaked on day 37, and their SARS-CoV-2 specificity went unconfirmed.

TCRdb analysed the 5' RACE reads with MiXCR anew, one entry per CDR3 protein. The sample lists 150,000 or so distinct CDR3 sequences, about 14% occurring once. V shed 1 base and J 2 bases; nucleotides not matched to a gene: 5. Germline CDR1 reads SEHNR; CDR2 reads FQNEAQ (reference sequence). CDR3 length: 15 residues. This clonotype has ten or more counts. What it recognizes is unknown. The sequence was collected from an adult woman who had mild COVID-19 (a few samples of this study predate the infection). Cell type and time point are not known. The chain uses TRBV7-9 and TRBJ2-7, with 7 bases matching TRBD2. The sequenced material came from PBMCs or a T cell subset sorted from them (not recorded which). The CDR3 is CASSLDGGSPYEQYF. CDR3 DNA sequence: TGTGCCAGCAGCTTAGACGGGGGGTCCCCCTACGAGCAGTACTTC.